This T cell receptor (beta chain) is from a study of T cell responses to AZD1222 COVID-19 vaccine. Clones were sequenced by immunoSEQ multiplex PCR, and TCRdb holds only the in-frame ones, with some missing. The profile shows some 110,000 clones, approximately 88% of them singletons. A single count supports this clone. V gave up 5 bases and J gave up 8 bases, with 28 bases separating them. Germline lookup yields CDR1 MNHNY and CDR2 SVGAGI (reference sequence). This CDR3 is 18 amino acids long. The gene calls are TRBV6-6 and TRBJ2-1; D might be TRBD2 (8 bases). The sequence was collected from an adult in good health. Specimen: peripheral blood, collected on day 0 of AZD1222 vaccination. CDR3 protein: CASSRGQLSSGRGDEQFF. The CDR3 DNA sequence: TGTGCCAGCAGTCGGGGACAGCTATCCAGCGGGAGAGGGGATGAGCAGTTCTTC.